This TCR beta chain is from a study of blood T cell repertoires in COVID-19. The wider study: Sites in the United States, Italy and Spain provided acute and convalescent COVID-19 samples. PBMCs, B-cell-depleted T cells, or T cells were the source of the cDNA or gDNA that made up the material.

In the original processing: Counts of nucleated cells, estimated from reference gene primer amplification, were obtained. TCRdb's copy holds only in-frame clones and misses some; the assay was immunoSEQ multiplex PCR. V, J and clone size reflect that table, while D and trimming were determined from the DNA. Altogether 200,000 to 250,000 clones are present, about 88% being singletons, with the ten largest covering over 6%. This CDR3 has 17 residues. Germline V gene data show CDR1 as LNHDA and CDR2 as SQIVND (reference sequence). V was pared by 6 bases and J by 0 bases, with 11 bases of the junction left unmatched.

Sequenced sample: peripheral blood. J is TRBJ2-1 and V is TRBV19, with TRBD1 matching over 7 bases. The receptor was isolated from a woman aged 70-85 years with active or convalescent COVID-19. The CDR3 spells CASRLSPDRSSYNEQFF. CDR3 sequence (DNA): TGTGCCAGTAGGTTATCCCCGGACAGGAGCTCCTACAATGAGCAGTTCTTC.